The 27 T cell receptor beta chains given below trace back to one sample, sequenced in a study of post-analysis software for immune sequencing data. Their target antigens are unknown. Study-level points and caveats: Compared with controls, patients had more of roughly five TRBV segments, including TRBV5-6, TRBV5-1 and TRBV20-1.

Unique molecular identifiers tagged the TCR beta cDNA libraries. TCRdb recomputed calls from the PCR reads with MiXCR, one row per CDR3 protein. The table shows roughly 600,000 distinct CDR3 sequences, with about 44% occurring only once. Sequencing was carried out using blood. These receptors were obtained from a girl between 5 and 17 years old with multiple sclerosis.

The V gene is TRBV15, the J gene TRBJ2-1; D may correspond to TRBD1 or TRBD2 (5 bases each). Trimming pared 4 bases from V and 2 bases from J, leaving 18 bases between. Germline CDR1 and CDR2: LNHNV and YYDKDF (reference sequence). The CDR3 is 17 residues long. The DNA of the CDR3 is TGTGCCACCAGCACTTTGGGGACGTATCTAACCTACAATGAGCAGTTCTTC. Its protein product is CATSTLGTYLTYNEQFF.

The chain employs TRBV11-2 and TRBJ1-2; the D gene is possibly TRBD1 (5 bases). Germline V gene sequence: CDR1 SGHAT, CDR2 FQNNGV. Between the trimmed V and J ends, which lost 4 bases and 6 bases, there was a span of 15 bases. This CDR3 has 14 amino acids. The CDR3 nucleotides are TGTGCCAGCAGCTCCATGGTACAGGTTCATGGCTACACCTTC. Amino acids: CASSSMVQVHGYTF.

The genes are TRBV5-1 and TRBJ2-7; the match to TRBD2 covers 9 bases. The CDR3 sequence is 13 residues long. CDR1 is SGHRS, CDR2 YFSETQ, per germline. Losses at the gene ends were 9 bases for V and 2 bases for J; bases not matched to a gene: 6. The CDR3 DNA reads as TGCGCCACCCGACTAGCGGCGGCCTACGAGCAGTACTTC. Its translation: CATRLAAAYEQYF.

This clonotype came up once. One junction end disagrees with the germline gene, perhaps due to a read error. The CDR3 reads CANSSSNKQTNYEQYF. The CDR3 bases are TGTGCCAACAGCTCCTCAAACAAGCAAACTAACTACGAGCAGTACTTC. The chain is built from TRBV7-9 and TRBJ2-7, with D unresolved. Germline loops: CDR1 SEHNR, CDR2 FQNEAQ (reference sequence). The CDR3 loop spans 16 amino acids.

This chain connects TRBV12-3 or TRBV12-4 to TRBJ2-5; D may correspond to TRBD1 or TRBD2 (7 bases each). The CDR3 covers 15 residues. V lost 6 bases, J lost 9 bases, and 23 bases lay in between. CDR3 region: CASRGRGRGLGAQYF. In DNA, the CDR3 is TGTGCCAGCAGAGGTCGGGGGAGGGGGCTTGGGGCCCAGTACTTC.

This rearrangement joins TRBV10-3 to TRBJ2-1, with D tentatively TRBD2 (6 bases). Germline values: CDR1 ENHRY, CDR2 SYGVKD. V gave up 6 bases and J gave up 6 bases, with 18 bases separating them. The CDR3 has 15 residues. In DNA form, the CDR3 reads TGTGCCATCAGCGGTGCGGCGGGAAGGTCCAATGAGCAGTTCTTC. This gives the protein CAISGAAGRSNEQFF.

This clonotype was picked up many times. The gene calls are TRBV29-1 and TRBJ1-2; the D is unclear. CDR1 and CDR2 from the germline V gene are SQVTM and ANQGSEA. This CDR3 spans 10 amino acids. Trimming left V 5 bases short and J 8 bases short, with 9 bases between. CDR3 in DNA: TGCAGCGTTCTCACTGGGGGCTACACCTTC. It yields the protein CSVLTGGYTF.

This clonotype was seen a handful of times. The chain has TRBV13 and TRBJ2-7; TRBD1 matches at 10 bases. After removal of 4 bases from V and 2 bases from J, the junction contained 5 bases not matched to a gene. The CDR3 has 15 amino acids. Germline CDR1 and CDR2: PRHDT and FYEKMQ (reference sequence). This CDR3 is CASSSTGQGAYEQYF. In nucleotides, the CDR3 is TGTGCCAGCAGCTCCACCGGACAGGGGGCCTACGAGCAGTACTTC.

The gene calls are TRBV20-1 and TRBJ2-1; unclear D gene. The CDR3 has 15 amino acids. Trimming stripped 0 bases from V and 8 bases from J, with 17 bases between. Germline V gene sequence: CDR1 DFQATT, CDR2 SNEGSKA (reference sequence). The DNA of the CDR3 is TGCAGTGCTAGAGATCCGTCAGATCTTAACGATGAGCAGTTCTTC. This translates into CSARDPSDLNDEQFF.

In this sample, this clonotype turned up once. Written as DNA, the CDR3 is TGTGCCAGCAGCCAGGAGACGAACTCCTACGAGCAGTACTTC. Amino acids: CASSQETNSYEQYF. The rearrangement joins TRBV7-9 to TRBJ2-7; D gene uncertain. Germline lookup yields CDR1 SEHNR and CDR2 FQNEAQ (reference sequence). V lost 5 bases and J lost 0, with 11 bases in between. The CDR3 extends over 14 amino acids.

The chain recombines TRBV10-3 with TRBJ2-5, with D uncertain. The CDR3 covers 13 residues. Between the trimmed V and J ends, which lost 5 bases and 3 bases, there was a span of 10 bases. CDR1 is ENHRY, CDR2 SYGVKD, per germline. The CDR3 DNA sequence: TGTGCCATCAGTCCGACTGACAAAGAGACCCAGTACTTC. It specifies CAISPTDKETQYF.

The chain is built from TRBV6-6 and TRBJ1-4; tentative D call: TRBD1 (5 bases). Trimming cost V 0 bases and J 5 bases, with 10 bases left between them. The germline V gene has CDR1 MNHNY and CDR2 SVGAGI (reference sequence). This CDR3 has 15 residues. Written as DNA, the CDR3 is TGTGCCAGCAGTTACTCCGGGACCGTAAATGAAAAACTGTTTTTT. It codes for CASSYSGTVNEKLFF.

The chain has TRBV12-3 or TRBV12-4 and TRBJ2-5, with a possible D match to TRBD2 (5 bases). V gave up 5 bases and J gave up 3 bases, with 16 bases separating them. The CDR3 sequence is 15 residues long. The CDR3 loop reads CASSLIPGSKETQYF. For the CDR3, the DNA is TGTGCCAGCAGTCTAATACCGGGATCCAAAGAGACCCAGTACTTC.

This chain links TRBV11-2 with TRBJ1-5; 9 positions agree with TRBD1. CDR3 length equals 15 residues. J lost 5 bases, V lost 2 bases, and 4 bases had no gene match. The germline V gene has CDR1 SGHAT and CDR2 FQNNGV. The CDR3 here is CASSLNRGHDQPQHF. DNA for the CDR3: TGTGCCAGCAGCTTAAACAGGGGGCACGATCAGCCCCAGCATTTT.

This clonotype was picked up one time. This chain links TRBV29-1 with TRBJ1-1; tentative D call: TRBD1 (5 bases). The CDR3 totals 13 residues. Trimming took off 6 bases at V and 4 bases at J, with 15 bases between the two ends. The germline gives CDR1 SQVTM, CDR2 ANQGSEA. CDR3 sequence: CSVAGPSATEAFF. In DNA, the CDR3 is TGCAGCGTCGCAGGGCCCTCGGCCACTGAAGCTTTCTTT.

CDR3: CASSQEGGVETQYF. The CDR3 region has the DNA TGCGCCAGCAGCCAGGAGGGCGGGGTAGAGACCCAGTACTTC. This sequence joins TRBV4-1 and TRBJ2-5; weak D call: TRBD2 (6 bases). The CDR3 is 14 residues long. Germline values: CDR1 MGHRA, CDR2 YSYEKL. V shed 3 bases and J shed 4 bases, with 12 bases lying between them.

The chain carries TRBV7-9 and TRBJ2-3; either TRBD1 or TRBD2 may supply D (5 bases each). CDR3 length: 16 amino acids. Germline V gives CDR1 SEHNR, CDR2 FQNEAQ (reference sequence). Trimming cost V 5 bases and J 5 bases, with 20 bases left between them. In nucleotides, the CDR3 is TGTGCCAGCAGCATATCCCGGGACCGCCCGGGAGATACGCAGTATTTT. Residues: CASSISRDRPGDTQYF.

This clonotype was detected a few times. The chain links TRBV5-1 to TRBJ2-3; D unresolved. This CDR3 contains 15 residues. Germline CDR1 reads SGHRS; CDR2 reads YFSETQ. The V and J ends lost 6 bases and 3 bases respectively, with 17 bases between them. CDR3 residues: CASKYGPRSTDTQYF. CDR3 sequence (DNA): TGCGCCAGCAAGTATGGTCCCAGGAGTACAGATACGCAGTATTTT. Filled out from reference TRBV5-1 and TRBJ2-3, the complete variable domain reads KAGVTQTPRYLIKTRGQQVTLSCSPISGHRSVSWYQQTPGQGLQFLFEYFSETQRNKGNFPGRFSGRQFSNSRSEMNVSTLELGDSALYLCASKYGPRSTDTQYFGPGTRLTVL.

This clonotype showed up just a few times. The V call is TRBV4-2, the J call TRBJ2-5; TRBD1 aligns across 8 bases. With 0 bases clipped from V and 4 bases from J, the junction kept 10 bases outside the gene matches. The CDR3 is 17 residues long. CDR1 is LGHNA and CDR2 is YNFKEQ in the germline V gene. CDR3 region: CASSQDPGTGLIETQYF. CDR3 bases: TGTGCCAGCAGCCAAGACCCTGGGACAGGTCTGATAGAGACCCAGTACTTC.

CDR3 DNA sequence: TGTGCCAGCAGCTCGGACAGGGGAAAGTTGTACTTC. This gives the protein CASSSDRGKLYF. The genes are TRBV12-3 or TRBV12-4 and TRBJ2-5, with 9 bases identical to TRBD1. The CDR3 covers 12 residues. With V trimmed by 6 bases and J by 13 bases, 9 bases remained unmatched.

The V gene is TRBV12-3 or TRBV12-4, the J gene TRBJ1-2, with unresolved D. The CDR3 has 14 residues. The V end lost 4 bases, the J end lost 9 bases, and 18 bases lay between the germline ends. CDR3 sequence: CASSWAGRDESYTF. For the CDR3, the DNA is TGTGCCAGCAGTTGGGCCGGACGAGATGAAAGCTACACCTTC.

In this sample, this clonotype turned up a few times. V usage is TRBV7-3 and J usage is TRBJ2-6, with D perhaps matching TRBD2 (6 bases). V gave up 5 bases and J gave up 2 bases, with 13 bases separating them. Germline lookup yields CDR1 SGHTA and CDR2 FQGTGA. The CDR3 spans 16 residues. CDR3 DNA sequence: TGTGCCAGCAGCACACGCGGCGGGGCTGGGGCCAACGTCCTGACTTTC. As protein: CASSTRGGAGANVLTF.

This clonotype was found a few times. The chain couples TRBV12-3 or TRBV12-4 to TRBJ1-2, with D maybe TRBD1 (6 bases). The CDR3 has 11 amino acids. The germline V and J ends were trimmed by 6 bases and 9 bases, with 11 bases remaining between them. The CDR3 region is CASRDRDSYTF. The CDR3 DNA follows: TGTGCCAGCAGGGATCGGGACAGCTACACCTTC.

This clonotype occurred a few times. The chain combines TRBV14 with TRBJ2-5; the D gene is possibly TRBD1 (7 bases). From germline, CDR1 is SGHDN and CDR2 FVKESK. This CDR3 comprises 16 residues. Trimming stripped 0 bases from V and 1 base from J, with 12 bases between. Here the CDR3 reads CASSQDDREAQETQYF. CDR3 nucleotides: TGTGCCAGCAGCCAAGACGACAGGGAGGCCCAAGAGACCCAGTACTTC.

There are a few counts of this clonotype. CDR3 bases: TGTGCCAGCAGCCAATTTATACTAGCGGGAGAAATAATAAGCGGGGAGCAGTTCTTC. Translation gives CASSQFILAGEIISGEQFF. The chain carries TRBV4-2 and TRBJ2-1; TRBD2 matches at 11 bases. The CDR3 loop spans 19 amino acids. The J segment lost 10 bases and the V segment lost 2 bases, leaving 19 bases of the junction unmatched. Germline V gene sequence: CDR1 LGHNA, CDR2 YNFKEQ.

The gene calls are TRBV7-8 and TRBJ1-5; D unresolved. There are 16 residues in the CDR3. Trimming removed 7 bases at V and 4 bases at J, with 20 bases between. Germline CDR1 is SGHVS and CDR2 is FQNEAQ. CDR3 amino acids: CASTPGWAAINQPQHF. CDR3 nucleotides: TGTGCCAGCACCCCCGGGTGGGCAGCTATTAATCAGCCCCAGCATTTT.

The chain has TRBV20-1 and TRBJ2-5; D is unclear. TRBJ2-7 matches the DNA end more closely, so the J call is doubtful. Germline loops: CDR1 DFQATT, CDR2 SNEGSKA (reference sequence). This CDR3 comprises 14 residues. The CDR3 reads CSATGPVESYEQYF. The CDR3 DNA reads as TGCAGTGCTACCGGACCGGTTGAGAGCTACGAGCAGTACTTC.